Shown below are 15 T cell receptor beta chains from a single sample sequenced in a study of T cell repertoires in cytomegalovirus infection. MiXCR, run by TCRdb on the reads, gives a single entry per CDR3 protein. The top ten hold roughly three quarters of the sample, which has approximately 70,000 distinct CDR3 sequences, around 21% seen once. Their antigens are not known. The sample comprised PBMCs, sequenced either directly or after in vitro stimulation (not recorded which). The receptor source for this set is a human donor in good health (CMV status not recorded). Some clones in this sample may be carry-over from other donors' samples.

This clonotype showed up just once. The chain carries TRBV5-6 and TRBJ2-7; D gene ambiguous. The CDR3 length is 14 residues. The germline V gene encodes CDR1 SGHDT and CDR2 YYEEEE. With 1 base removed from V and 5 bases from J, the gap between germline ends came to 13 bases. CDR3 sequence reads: CASSLLGNKDEQYV. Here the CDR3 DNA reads TGTGCCAGCAGCTTGTTGGGAAATAAGGACGAGCAGTACGTC.

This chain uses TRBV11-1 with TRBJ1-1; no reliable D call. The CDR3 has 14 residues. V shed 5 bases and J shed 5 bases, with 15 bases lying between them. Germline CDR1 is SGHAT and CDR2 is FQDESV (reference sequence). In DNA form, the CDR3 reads TGTGCCAGCAGCCCCTGGGGTGGTTCGACTGAAGCTTTCTTT. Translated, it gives CASSPWGGSTEAFF.

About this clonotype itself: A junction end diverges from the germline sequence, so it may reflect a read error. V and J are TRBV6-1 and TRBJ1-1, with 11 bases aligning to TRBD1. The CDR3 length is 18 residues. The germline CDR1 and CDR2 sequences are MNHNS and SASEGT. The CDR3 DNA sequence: TGTGCCAGCAAGACTACGGACAGGGGGCCCGTGATGAACACTGAAGCTCTCTTT. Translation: CASKTTDRGPVMNTEALF.

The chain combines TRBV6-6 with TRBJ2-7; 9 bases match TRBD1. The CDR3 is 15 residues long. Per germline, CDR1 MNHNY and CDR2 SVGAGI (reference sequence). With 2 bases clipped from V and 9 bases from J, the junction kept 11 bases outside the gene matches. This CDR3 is CASSYVGTGSFGQYV. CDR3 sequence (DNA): TGTGCCAGCAGTTACGTCGGGACAGGGAGTTTCGGGCAGTACGTC.

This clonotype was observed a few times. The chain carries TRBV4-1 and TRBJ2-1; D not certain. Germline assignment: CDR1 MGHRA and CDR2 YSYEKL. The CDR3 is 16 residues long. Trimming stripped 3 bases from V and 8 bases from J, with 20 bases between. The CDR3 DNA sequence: TGCGCCAGCAGCCAGTTCCCCTCTCCGGCCGCCGATGAGCAGTTCTTC. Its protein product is CASSQFPSPAADEQFF.

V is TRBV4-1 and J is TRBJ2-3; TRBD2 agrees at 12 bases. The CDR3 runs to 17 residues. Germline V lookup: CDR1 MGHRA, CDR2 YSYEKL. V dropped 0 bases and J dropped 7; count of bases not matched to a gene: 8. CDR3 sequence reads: CASSQEWTSGITYTQYF. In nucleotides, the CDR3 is TGCGCCAGCAGCCAAGAATGGACTAGCGGGATTACATATACGCAGTATTTT.

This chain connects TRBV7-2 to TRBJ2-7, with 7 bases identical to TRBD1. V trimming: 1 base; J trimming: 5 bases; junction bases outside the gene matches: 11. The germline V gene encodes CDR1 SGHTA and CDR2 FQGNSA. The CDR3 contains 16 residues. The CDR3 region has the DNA TGTGCCAGCAGCTTAGTCCCCCGGGACAGAATAAACGAGCAGTACTTC. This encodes CASSLVPRDRINEQYF.

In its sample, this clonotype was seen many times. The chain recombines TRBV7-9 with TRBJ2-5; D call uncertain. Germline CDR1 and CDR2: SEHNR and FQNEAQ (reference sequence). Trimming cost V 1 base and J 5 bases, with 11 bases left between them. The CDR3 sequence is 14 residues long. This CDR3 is CASSLVTGVETQYF. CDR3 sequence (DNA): TGTGCCAGCAGCTTAGTCACGGGTGTGGAGACCCAGTACTTC.

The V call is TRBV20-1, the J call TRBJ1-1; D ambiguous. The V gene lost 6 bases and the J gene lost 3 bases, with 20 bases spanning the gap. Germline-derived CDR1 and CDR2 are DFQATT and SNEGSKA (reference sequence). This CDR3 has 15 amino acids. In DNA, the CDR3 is TGCAGTGCCCGTCCCCCCGGGTTAGGCGACACTGAAGCTTTCTTT. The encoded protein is CSARPPGLGDTEAFF.

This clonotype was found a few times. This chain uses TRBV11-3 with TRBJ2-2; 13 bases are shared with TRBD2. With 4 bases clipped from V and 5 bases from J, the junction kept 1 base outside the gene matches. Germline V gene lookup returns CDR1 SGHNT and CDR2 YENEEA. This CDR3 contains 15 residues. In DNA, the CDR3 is TGTGCCAGCAGCTCGGGACTAGCGGGAACCGGGGAGCTGTTTTTT. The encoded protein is CASSSGLAGTGELFF.

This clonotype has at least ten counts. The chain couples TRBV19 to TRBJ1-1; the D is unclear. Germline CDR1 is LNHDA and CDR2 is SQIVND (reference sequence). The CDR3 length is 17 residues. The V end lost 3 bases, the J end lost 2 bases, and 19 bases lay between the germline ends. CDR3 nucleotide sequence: TGTGCCAGTAGTATTATTACCAGCCCCACTGGAAACACTGAAGCTTTCTTT. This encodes CASSIITSPTGNTEAFF.

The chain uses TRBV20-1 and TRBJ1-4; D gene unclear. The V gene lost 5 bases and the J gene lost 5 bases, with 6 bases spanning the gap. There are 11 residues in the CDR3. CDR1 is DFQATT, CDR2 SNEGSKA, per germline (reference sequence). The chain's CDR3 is CSAPINEKLFF. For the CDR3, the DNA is TGCAGTGCTCCTATAAATGAAAAACTGTTTTTT.

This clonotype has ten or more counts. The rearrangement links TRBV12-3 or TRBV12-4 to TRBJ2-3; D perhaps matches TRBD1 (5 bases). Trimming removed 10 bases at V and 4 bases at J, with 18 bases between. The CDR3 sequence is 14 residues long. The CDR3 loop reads CAITQGSVPDTQYF. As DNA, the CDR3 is TGTGCCATAACCCAGGGTTCGGTGCCAGATACGCAGTATTTT.

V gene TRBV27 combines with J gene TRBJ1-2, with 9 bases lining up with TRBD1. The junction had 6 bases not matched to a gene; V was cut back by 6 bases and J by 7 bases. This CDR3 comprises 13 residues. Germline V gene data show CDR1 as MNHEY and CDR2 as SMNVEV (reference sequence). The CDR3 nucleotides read TGTGCCAGCAGCCCCACAGGGGGCGGTGGCTACACCTTC. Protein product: CASSPTGGGGYTF.

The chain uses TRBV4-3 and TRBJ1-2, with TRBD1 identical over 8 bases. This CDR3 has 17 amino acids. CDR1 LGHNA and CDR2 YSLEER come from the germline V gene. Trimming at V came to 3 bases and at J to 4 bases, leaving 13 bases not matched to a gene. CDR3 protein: CASSQGGSGGDTYGYTF. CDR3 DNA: TGCGCCAGCAGCCAGGGGGGATCAGGGGGCGATACCTATGGCTACACCTTC.